Listed below are T cell receptor beta chains from one sample, sequenced in a study of cytomegalovirus exposure and HLA in healthy donors. This table comes from immunoSEQ multiplex PCR, and its TCRdb copy is limited to in-frame clones, with some not included. Its table records about 130,000 clones. The sample consisted of PBMCs. These receptor sequences come from a man aged 18 to 35 in good health and CMV-seronegative. Each CDR3 is given without its conserved first and last residue.

j_gene: TRBJ2-7
v_gene: TRBV19
CDR3aa: ASRSRGVGTSYEQY

j_gene: TRBJ1-2
v_gene: TRBV4-1
CDR3aa: ASSQAGEAYGYT

j_gene: TRBJ2-7
v_gene: TRBV4-2
CDR3aa: ASSQRTGGLMVYEQY

j_gene: TRBJ2-4
v_gene: TRBV28
CDR3aa: ASSSIGDIQY

j_gene: TRBJ2-2
v_gene: TRBV9
CDR3aa: ASSGRGGHTGELF

j_gene: TRBJ1-2
v_gene: TRBV27
CDR3aa: ASSLTKMEGINYGYT

j_gene: TRBJ2-5
v_gene: TRBV27
CDR3aa: ASSPRGETQY

j_gene: TRBJ2-2
v_gene: TRBV7-3
CDR3aa: ASSLTWTSGRDTGELF

j_gene: TRBJ2-1
v_gene: TRBV19
CDR3aa: ASSPLPQAYNEQF

j_gene: TRBJ2-1
v_gene: TRBV7-6
CDR3aa: ASSIGPSGRAGYNEQF

j_gene: TRBJ1-5
v_gene: TRBV19
CDR3aa: ASSWTGSNQPQH

j_gene: TRBJ2-7
v_gene: TRBV19
CDR3aa: ATQKTDSSYEQY